The sequence of this T cell receptor (beta chain) was determined in a study of long-term antiretroviral therapy in people with HIV. Whole-study context: By about a decade, the earliest samples predate the 2015 immediate-ART recommendation.

Germline V gives CDR1 SEHNR, CDR2 FQNEAQ (reference sequence). The CDR3 covers 14 residues. The junction had 9 bases not matched to a gene; V was cut back by 5 bases and J by 8 bases. The authors ran the immunoSEQ assay, v3.0, at survey level. Sequencing used immunoSEQ multiplex PCR; TCRdb keeps in-frame clones, though not all of them. Of 20,000 to 25,000 clones listed, approximately 78% are singletons. The sequenced sample was unsorted PBMCs, obtained 0.2 years after starting antiretroviral therapy. This TCR derives from a woman younger than 45 with HIV. This sequence joins TRBV7-9 and TRBJ1-2; TRBD1 matches at 9 bases. CDR3 nucleotides: TGTGCCAGCAGCATGCTGACAGGGGGGGAAGGCTACACCTTC. Protein product: CASSMLTGGEGYTF.